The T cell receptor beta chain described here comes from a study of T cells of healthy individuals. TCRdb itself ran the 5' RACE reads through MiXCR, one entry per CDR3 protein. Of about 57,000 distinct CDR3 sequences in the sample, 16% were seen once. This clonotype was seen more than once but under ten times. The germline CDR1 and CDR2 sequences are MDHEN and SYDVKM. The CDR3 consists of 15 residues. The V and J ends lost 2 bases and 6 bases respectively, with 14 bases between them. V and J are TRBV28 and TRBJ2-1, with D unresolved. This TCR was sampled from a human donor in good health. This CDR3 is CASSLVALTANEQFF. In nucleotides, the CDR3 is TGTGCCAGCAGTTTAGTCGCCTTGACGGCCAATGAGCAGTTCTTC.